The 8 T cell receptor beta chains in this list originate from one sample, sequenced in a study of OX40 agonist ivuxolimab in advanced cancers. Clones were sequenced by immunoSEQ multiplex PCR, and TCRdb holds only the in-frame ones, with some missing. Counted here are 68,000 or so clones, roughly 90% occurring once; the ten biggest clones make up around 8.2%. The material sequenced was CD4+ or CD8+ T cells sorted from blood, taken in a trial of the OX40 agonist ivuxolimab. The source is an adult with an advanced solid tumor such as melanoma, head and neck, liver or kidney cancer.

The gene calls are TRBV5-1 and TRBJ2-3; 14 nucleotides line up with TRBD2. CDR1 and CDR2 from the germline V gene are SGHRS and YFSETQ. CDR3 length: 17 residues. V gave up 4 bases and J gave up 1 base; unmatched junction bases: 5. The CDR3 reads CASSLGLAGGGTDTQYF. CDR3 nucleotide sequence: TGCGCCAGCAGCCTAGGACTAGCGGGGGGCGGCACAGATACGCAGTATTTT.

V and J are TRBV4-3 and TRBJ1-4; a possible D gene is TRBD1 (5 bases). The germline CDR1 and CDR2 sequences are LGHNA and YSLEER. V lost 1 base and J lost 7, with 10 bases in between. There are 14 residues in the CDR3. The CDR3 nucleotides read TGCGCCAGCAGCCAAGTCCAGGGACGTGAAAAACTGTTTTTT. Encoded protein: CASSQVQGREKLFF.

This chain joins TRBV4-1 and TRBJ2-3; perhaps TRBD2 as D (6 bases). Germline lookup yields CDR1 MGHRA and CDR2 YSYEKL. The CDR3 sequence is 17 residues long. V lost 0 bases and J 5 bases, leaving 18 bases between the germline ends. The CDR3 here is CASSQEWAGPGGDTQYF. In DNA form, the CDR3 reads TGCGCCAGCAGCCAAGAGTGGGCGGGGCCGGGTGGAGATACGCAGTATTTT.

V usage is TRBV14 and J usage is TRBJ2-5; no firm D call. This CDR3 contains 17 residues. Trimming cost V 0 bases and J 5 bases, with 19 bases left between them. CDR1 SGHDN and CDR2 FVKESK come from the germline V gene. CDR3 bases: TGTGCCAGCAGCCAAGATGTTGGCAGTCTCCGGTCCGAGACCCAGTACTTC. Protein sequence: CASSQDVGSLRSETQYF.

This clone was recorded only once. The gene calls are TRBV6-5 and TRBJ2-2; 7 positions agree with TRBD1. V lost 8 bases, J lost 4 bases, and 7 bases stayed unmatched. CDR1 and CDR2 (germline): MNHEY, SVGAGI. This CDR3 has 14 residues. The CDR3 sequence: CASLDRAVTGELFF. The CDR3 DNA reads as TGTGCCAGCCTTGACAGGGCGGTCACCGGGGAGCTGTTTTTT.

This clone was recorded only once. This rearrangement joins TRBV2 to TRBJ1-5; D unclear. CDR3 length: 14 amino acids. The germline V gene has CDR1 SNHLY and CDR2 FYNNEI. Trimming removed 6 bases from V and 5 bases from J, with 14 bases in between. The CDR3 loop is CASSGEGMDQPQHF. DNA for the CDR3: TGTGCCAGCAGCGGGGAGGGTATGGATCAGCCCCAGCATTTT.

This clone was seen a single time. The genes are TRBV6-5 and TRBJ1-1; D is ambiguous. CDR1 MNHEY and CDR2 SVGAGI come from the germline V gene. V was pared by 3 bases and J by 4 bases, with 9 bases between. This CDR3 contains 13 residues. CDR3 in amino acids: CASSYNSGTEAFF. The CDR3 DNA sequence: TGTGCCAGCAGTTATAATTCGGGCACTGAAGCTTTCTTT.

V gene TRBV11-3 combines with J gene TRBJ2-1; D is undetermined. In germline, CDR1 is SGHNT, CDR2 YENEEA. The CDR3 has 13 residues. Trimming left V 0 bases short and J 7 bases short, with 7 bases between. The CDR3 DNA is TGTGCCAGCAGCTTAGATCAAAAGAATGAGCAGTTCTTC. As protein: CASSLDQKNEQFF.